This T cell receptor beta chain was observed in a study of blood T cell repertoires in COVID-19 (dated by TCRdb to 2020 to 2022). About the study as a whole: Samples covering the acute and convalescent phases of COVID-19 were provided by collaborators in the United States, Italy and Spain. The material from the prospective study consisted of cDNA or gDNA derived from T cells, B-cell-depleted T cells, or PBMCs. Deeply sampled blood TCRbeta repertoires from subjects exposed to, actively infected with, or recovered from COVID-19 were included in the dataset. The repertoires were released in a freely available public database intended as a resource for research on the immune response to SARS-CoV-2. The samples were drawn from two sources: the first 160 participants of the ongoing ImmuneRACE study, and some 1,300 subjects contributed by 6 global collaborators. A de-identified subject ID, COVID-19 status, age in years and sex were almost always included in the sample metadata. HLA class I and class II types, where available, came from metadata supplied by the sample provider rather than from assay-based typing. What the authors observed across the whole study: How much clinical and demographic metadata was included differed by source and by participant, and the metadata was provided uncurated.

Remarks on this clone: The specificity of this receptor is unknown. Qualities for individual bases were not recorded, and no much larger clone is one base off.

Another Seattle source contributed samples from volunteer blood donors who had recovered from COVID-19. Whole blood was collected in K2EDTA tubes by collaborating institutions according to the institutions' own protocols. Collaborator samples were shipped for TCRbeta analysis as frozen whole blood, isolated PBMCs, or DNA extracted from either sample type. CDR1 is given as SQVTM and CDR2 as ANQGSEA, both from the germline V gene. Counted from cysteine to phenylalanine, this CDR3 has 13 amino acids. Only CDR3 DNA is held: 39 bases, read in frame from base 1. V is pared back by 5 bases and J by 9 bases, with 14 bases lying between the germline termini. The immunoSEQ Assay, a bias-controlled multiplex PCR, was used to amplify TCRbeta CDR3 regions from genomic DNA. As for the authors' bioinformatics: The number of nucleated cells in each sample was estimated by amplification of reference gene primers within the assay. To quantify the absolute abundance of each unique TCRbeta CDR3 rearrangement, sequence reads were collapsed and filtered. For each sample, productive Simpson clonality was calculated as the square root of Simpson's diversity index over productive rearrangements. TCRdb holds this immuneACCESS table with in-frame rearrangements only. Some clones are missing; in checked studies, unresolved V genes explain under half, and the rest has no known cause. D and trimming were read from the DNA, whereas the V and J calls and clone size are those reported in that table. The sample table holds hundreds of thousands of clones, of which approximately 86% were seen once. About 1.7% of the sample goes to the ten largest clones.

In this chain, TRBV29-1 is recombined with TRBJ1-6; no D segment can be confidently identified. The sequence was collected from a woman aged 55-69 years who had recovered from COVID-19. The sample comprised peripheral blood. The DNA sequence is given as TGCAGCGTTTTGACATCTCCAGCTTCACCCCTCCACTTT. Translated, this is CSVLTSPASPLHF.